This TCR beta chain was recovered during a study of CD8 T cells in Susac syndrome. Random hexamers were used to reverse transcribe 0.5 to 1 ug of RNA. A single record per CDR3 protein comes from TCRdb applying MiXCR to the immunoSEQ multiplex PCR reads. The profile shows about 49,000 distinct CDR3 sequences, over 85% of them singletons. CD8+ and CD4+ T cells taken from blood had their TCR beta sequenced. Sequenced input: CD8+ T cells from PBMCs. This receptor was identified in a human donor in good health.

CDR3 protein: CASSLDYGYTF. CDR3 in DNA: TGTGCCAGCAGCTTAGATTATGGCTACACCTTC. The V gene is TRBV7-9, the J gene TRBJ1-2; D not certain. This CDR3 spans 11 amino acids. V lost 1 base to trimming and J lost 5 bases, with 2 bases between them. Per the germline V gene, CDR1 is SEHNR and CDR2 is FQNEAQ (reference sequence).